This T cell receptor (beta chain) was documented in a study of blood T cells in healthy people across ages. The CDR3 has 13 residues. CDR1 and CDR2 (germline): SGHDT, YYEEEE. Trimming took off 3 bases at V and 10 bases at J, with 14 bases between the two ends. The total RNA that was extracted per sample amounted to at least 6 micrograms. The authors ran a second PCR of about 7 to 11 cycles using a sample-barcoded 5' primer and a J-beta primer mix. The study obtained at least 3 million CDR3-containing paired-end reads from every sample. TCRdb processed the 5' RACE reads anew with MiXCR; each CDR3 protein has one entry. Of 650,000 to 700,000 distinct CDR3 sequences listed, 40% to 65% were seen once; the top ten hold roughly 13%.

The J gene is TRBJ1-5, the V gene TRBV5-6; D might be TRBD1 (6 bases). The specimen was blood. The sequence came from a woman older than 75 in good health. The CDR3 nucleotides read TGTGCCAGCAGCTGGGGGGGGGCAGGACCCCAGCATTTT. Residues: CASSWGGAGPQHF.